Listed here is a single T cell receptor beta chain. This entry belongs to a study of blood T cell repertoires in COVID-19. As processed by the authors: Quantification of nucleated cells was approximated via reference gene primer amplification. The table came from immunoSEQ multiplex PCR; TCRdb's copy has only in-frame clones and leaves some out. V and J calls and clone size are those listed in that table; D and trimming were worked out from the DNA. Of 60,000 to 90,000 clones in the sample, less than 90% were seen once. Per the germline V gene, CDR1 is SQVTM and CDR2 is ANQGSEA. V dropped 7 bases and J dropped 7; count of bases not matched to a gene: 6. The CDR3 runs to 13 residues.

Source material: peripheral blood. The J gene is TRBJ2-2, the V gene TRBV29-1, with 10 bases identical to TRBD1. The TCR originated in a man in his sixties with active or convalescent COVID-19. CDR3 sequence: CSGGTGDVGELFF. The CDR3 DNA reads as TGCAGCGGCGGGACAGGGGACGTCGGGGAGCTGTTTTTT.